A selection of T cell receptor beta chains follows, all from one sample in a study of control samples from healthy donors and cancer patients. Clones were read by immunoSEQ multiplex PCR, and TCRdb kept only the in-frame ones, dropping some. The repertoire holds about 140,000 clones, 91% seen once, with around 7.3% in the top ten. The material sequenced was blood. The receptors originated from a young man in good health. Each CDR3 is given with its conserved first and last residue. D genes are given only for firm matches. Clone size, where shown, is once, few, many, or a class for clones that have expanded.

j_call	clone_size	v_call	d_call	cdr3_aa	cdr3_nt
TRBJ2-1	-	TRBV18	-	CASSPEYNEQFF	TGTGCCAGCTCACCCGAGTACAATGAGCAGTTCTTC
TRBJ2-3	-	TRBV21-1	-	CASSKAASGGATDTQYF	TGTGCCAGCAGCAAAGCGGCTAGCGGGGGGGCCACAGATACGCAGTATTTT
TRBJ2-2	many	TRBV15	-	CATSRPEQGRELFF	TGTGCCACCAGCAGACCCGAACAGGGTCGGGAGCTGTTTTTT
TRBJ2-5	-	TRBV4-1	TRBD1	CASSQAGTGRETQYF	TGCGCCAGCAGCCAAGCAGGGACAGGGAGGGAGACCCAGTACTTC
TRBJ2-7	-	TRBV6-2/TRBV6-3	TRBD1	CASSRQGPLEKQYF	TGTGCCAGCAGTCGACAGGGGCCCTTGGAGAAGCAGTACTTC
TRBJ2-2	-	TRBV6-1	TRBD2	CASSERRGGTGELFF	TGTGCCAGCAGTGAACGGCGCGGGGGTACCGGGGAGCTGTTTTTT
TRBJ2-3	-	TRBV5-4	-	CASSLGGRGRSDTQYF	TGTGCCAGCAGCTTGGGGGGCAGGGGAAGATCAGATACGCAGTATTTT
TRBJ1-1	-	TRBV12-3/TRBV12-4	-	CASSHIQGTEAFF	TGTGCCAGCAGTCACATCCAGGGGACTGAAGCTTTCTTT
TRBJ1-2	-	TRBV24-1	-	CATSDLRQNYGYTF	TGTGCCACCAGTGATTTGAGACAGAACTATGGCTACACCTTC
TRBJ1-6	-	TRBV27	-	CASSLTPRYSPLHF	TGTGCCAGCAGTTTAACCCCGCGGTATTCACCCCTCCACTTT
TRBJ1-6	-	TRBV4-1	TRBD1	CASSPRDRSSYNSPLHF	TGCGCCAGCAGCCCGCGGGACAGGAGCTCCTATAATTCACCCCTCCACTTT
TRBJ2-1	-	TRBV9	-	CASSVAEGAYSYNEQFF	TGTGCCAGCAGCGTAGCGGAGGGGGCGTATTCCTACAATGAGCAGTTCTTC
TRBJ1-1	-	TRBV6-5	-	CASSYVGPRVNTEAFF	TGTGCCAGCAGTTACGTGGGGCCAAGGGTGAACACTGAAGCTTTCTTT
TRBJ2-3	-	TRBV9	-	CASSWRASESDTQYF	TGTGCCAGCAGCTGGCGAGCTAGCGAATCAGATACGCAGTATTTT
TRBJ2-3	-	TRBV6-2/TRBV6-3	-	CASSYSSADTQYF	TGTGCCAGCAGTTACTCGAGTGCGGATACGCAGTATTTT
TRBJ1-2	-	TRBV12-5	TRBD1	CASGLGTGVGYTF	TGTGCTAGTGGTTTAGGGACAGGGGTTGGCTACACCTTC
TRBJ1-3	-	TRBV6-1	-	CASSEGQAAGNTIYF	TGTGCCAGCAGTGAAGGACAGGCGGCTGGAAACACCATATATTTT
TRBJ2-5	-	TRBV6-1	-	CASSEGDIPPQYF	TGTGCCAGCAGTGAAGGGGACATCCCGCCCCAGTACTTC
TRBJ2-1	-	TRBV5-6	-	CASSLIWATYNEQFF	TGTGCCAGCAGCTTAATTTGGGCGACCTACAATGAGCAGTTCTTC
TRBJ2-7	-	TRBV2	-	CASSKDSSYEQYF	TGTGCCAGCAGTAAGGACAGCTCCTACGAGCAGTACTTC
TRBJ1-1	-	TRBV7-9	TRBD1	CASSPDRVNTEAFF	TGTGCCAGCAGCCCGGACAGGGTGAACACTGAAGCTTTCTTT
TRBJ1-6	-	TRBV7-9	-	CASSPQGQNSPLHF	TGTGCCAGCAGCCCACAGGGACAAAATTCACCCCTCCACTTT
TRBJ2-7	once	TRBV2	-	CASSEYQTSSYEQYF	TGTGCCAGCAGTGAATATCAGACTAGCTCCTACGAGCAGTACTTC
TRBJ2-5	-	TRBV29-1	-	CSVEGLPTTSPGQRAETQYF	TGCAGCGTTGAGGGGCTACCCACCACTTCACCGGGACAGCGGGCGGAGACCCAGTACTTC
TRBJ1-1	-	TRBV5-1	-	CASSLVGFDTEAFF	TGCGCCAGCAGCTTGGTAGGGTTTGACACTGAAGCTTTCTTT
TRBJ2-7	-	TRBV6-1	-	CASSEDTIRPYEQYF	TGTGCCAGCAGTGAAGACACGATAAGACCCTACGAGCAGTACTTC
TRBJ1-1	-	TRBV7-2	TRBD1	CASSFWTGPTEAFF	TGTGCCAGCAGCTTCTGGACAGGCCCCACTGAAGCTTTCTTT
TRBJ1-2	-	TRBV3-1/TRBV3-2	TRBD1	CASSQEQGAYGYTF	TGTGCCAGCAGCCAAGAACAGGGGGCCTATGGCTACACCTTC
TRBJ1-2	-	TRBV7-2	-	CASSSSYGYTF	TGTGCCAGCAGCTCTTCGTATGGCTACACCTTC
TRBJ1-1	-	TRBV9	-	CASSPGSQNTEAFF	TGTGCCAGCAGCCCGGGATCACAGAACACTGAAGCTTTCTTT
TRBJ2-2	-	TRBV6-4	-	CASKNTFNTGELFF	TGTGCCAGCAAAAACACCTTTAACACCGGGGAGCTGTTTTTT
TRBJ1-5	-	TRBV9	-	CASSLGGDQRNQPQHF	TGTGCCAGCAGCCTTGGAGGGGATCAACGCAATCAGCCCCAGCATTTT
TRBJ1-1	once	TRBV5-5	TRBD1	CASSWGQANTEAFF	TGTGCCAGCAGCTGGGGACAGGCAAACACTGAAGCTTTCTTT
TRBJ2-3	-	TRBV11-2	-	CASSSTRTDTDTQYF	TGTGCCAGCAGCTCCACCCGGACAGACACAGATACGCAGTATTTT
TRBJ1-2	-	TRBV6-1	-	CASSEIGRTAGYTF	TGTGCCAGCAGTGAAATAGGACGGACTGCGGGCTACACCTTC
TRBJ2-1	-	TRBV7-9	-	CASSLLATGAYNEQFF	TGTGCCAGCAGCCTACTTGCAACGGGGGCGTACAATGAGCAGTTCTTC
TRBJ2-7	-	TRBV6-5	TRBD1	CASSSGTGLNEQYF	TGTGCCAGCAGTTCCGGGACAGGGCTGAACGAGCAGTACTTC
TRBJ1-6	-	TRBV9	-	CASSVYVYGSPLHF	TGTGCCAGCAGCGTATATGTGTATGGATCACCCCTCCACTTT
TRBJ2-3	once	TRBV14	-	CASSPLGQLTDTQYF	TGTGCCAGCAGCCCCCTCGGACAGTTAACAGATACGCAGTATTTT
TRBJ2-7	-	TRBV29-1	TRBD1	CSVGPRQGPYEQYF	TGCAGCGTCGGACCTCGACAGGGCCCCTACGAGCAGTACTTC
TRBJ2-7	-	TRBV29-1	-	CSVSALDGAYEQYF	TGCAGCGTTTCGGCCCTGGACGGAGCCTACGAGCAGTACTTC
TRBJ2-2	-	TRBV19	TRBD2	CASRLSGGGWSTGELFF	TGTGCCAGTAGATTGAGCGGGGGGGGCTGGAGCACCGGGGAGCTGTTTTTT
TRBJ1-6	-	TRBV5-1	-	CASSSGQLNSPLHF	TGCGCCAGCAGCTCAGGACAGTTGAATTCACCCCTCCACTTT
TRBJ1-4	-	TRBV4-1	-	CASSLRRATNEKLFF	TGCGCCAGCAGTCTTAGGCGTGCAACTAATGAAAAACTGTTTTTT
TRBJ2-3	-	TRBV9	-	CASSAQALPTDTQYF	TGTGCCAGCAGCGCCCAGGCGCTGCCCACAGATACGCAGTATTTT
TRBJ1-2	-	TRBV6-1	-	CASSEERNGYTF	TGTGCCAGCAGTGAAGAGCGGAATGGCTACACCTTC
TRBJ2-5	-	TRBV2	TRBD1	CASRGTGWETQYF	TGTGCCAGCAGGGGGACAGGGTGGGAGACCCAGTACTTC
TRBJ2-3	once	TRBV20-1	TRBD2	CSASPARTSGGANTDTQYF	TGCAGTGCTAGTCCCGCCCGGACTAGCGGGGGGGCGAACACAGATACGCAGTATTTT
TRBJ1-1	-	TRBV18	-	CASSPPVGLTEAFF	TGTGCCAGCTCACCACCGGTAGGGTTGACTGAAGCTTTCTTT
TRBJ2-2	-	TRBV6-2/TRBV6-3	-	CASSYGTGELFF	TGTGCCAGCAGTTACGGAACCGGGGAGCTGTTTTTT
TRBJ2-4	few	TRBV14	-	CASSQGAAGIQYF	TGTGCCAGCAGCCAAGGGGCGGCGGGCATTCAGTACTTC
TRBJ2-3	-	TRBV6-5	-	CASSYSMGLSTDTQYF	TGTGCCAGCAGTTACTCGATGGGACTGAGCACAGATACGCAGTATTTT
TRBJ2-6	-	TRBV9	-	CASSVGGTGANVLTF	TGTGCCAGCAGCGTAGGGGGGACCGGGGCCAACGTCCTGACTTTC
TRBJ1-1	-	TRBV3-1/TRBV3-2	-	CASSQDVGGGLNTEAFF	TGTGCCAGCAGCCAAGATGTTGGGGGGGGATTGAACACTGAAGCTTTCTTT
TRBJ1-3	-	TRBV2	TRBD1	CASRTGLSSGNTIYF	TGTGCCAGCAGGACAGGGCTATCCTCTGGAAACACCATATATTTT
TRBJ2-7	-	TRBV3-1/TRBV3-2	-	CASRERQSSYEQYF	TGTGCCAGCAGGGAGAGACAGTCCTCCTACGAGCAGTACTTC
TRBJ1-6	-	TRBV4-1	TRBD1	CASRGQGLSPLHF	TGCGCCAGCAGGGGACAGGGCCTGAGTCCCCTCCACTTT